These 21 T cell receptor beta chains were all obtained from the same sample, sequenced in a study of cytomegalovirus exposure and HLA in healthy donors. Primers included in the PCR were 60 Vbeta and 13 Jbeta primers. The data were produced by immunoSEQ multiplex PCR, yet TCRdb's version contains in-frame clones alone and is incomplete. Of about 200,000 clones listed, around 79% were seen once; the top ten hold 1.5% to 2%. Sequencing was carried out using PBMCs. The receptors stem from a woman aged 45-65 years in good health and CMV-seronegative.

The chain recombines TRBV7-2 with TRBJ2-2, with D hard to call. Germline assignment: CDR1 SGHTA and CDR2 FQGNSA. CDR3 length: 11 residues. The V and J ends lost 2 bases and 9 bases respectively, with 4 bases between them. This CDR3 reads CASSLSWELFF. The DNA for the CDR3 is TGTGCCAGCAGCTTAAGCTGGGAGCTGTTTTTT.

The chain combines TRBV2 with TRBJ2-5; 9 bases agree with TRBD1. The better agreement between TRBJ2-7 and the DNA end casts doubt on the J call. Germline V lookup: CDR1 SNHLY, CDR2 FYNNEI. The CDR3 consists of 13 residues. As DNA, the CDR3 is TGTGCCAGTTGGACAGGGGAAGCCTACGAGCAGTACTTC. It translates to CASWTGEAYEQYF.

For this clone: Other DNA sequences in the sample encode the same CDR3. The rearrangement uses TRBV13 and TRBJ1-1; perhaps TRBD1 as D (5 bases). Trimming removed 5 bases at V and 0 bases at J, with 16 bases between. Germline CDR1 reads PRHDT; CDR2 reads FYEKMQ (reference sequence). The CDR3 contains 16 residues. In nucleotides, the CDR3 is TGTGCCAGCAGCCTATCGGGGGAATTCTTGAACACTGAAGCTTTCTTT. It specifies CASSLSGEFLNTEAFF. The full variable domain, in which reference TRBV13 and TRBJ1-1 provide the parts outside the CDR3, is AAGVIQSPRHLIKEKRETATLKCYPIPRHDTVYWYQQGPGQDPQFLISFYEKMQSDKGSIPDRFSAQQFSDYHSELNMSSLELGDSALYFCASSLSGEFLNTEAFFGQGTRLTVV.

This clone was seen more than once but under ten times. The chain employs TRBV4-3 and TRBJ1-1; possibly TRBD1 for D (5 bases). Germline CDR1 reads LGHNA; CDR2 reads YSLEER. CDR3 length equals 14 residues. V lost 3 bases, J lost 3 bases, and 11 bases lay in between. The CDR3 is CASSHSGGDTEAFF. The CDR3 DNA is TGCGCCAGCAGCCATTCGGGGGGGGACACTGAAGCTTTCTTT.

The rearrangement uses TRBV9 and TRBJ1-2, with 7 bases fitting TRBD1. Germline V lookup: CDR1 SGDLS, CDR2 YYNGEE. This CDR3 contains 14 residues. V was clipped by 3 bases and J by 0 bases; unmatched bases: 2. The CDR3 DNA is TGTGCCAGCAGCGAGGGACAGTCTAACTATGGCTACACCTTC. It specifies CASSEGQSNYGYTF. Based on the CDR3 plus reference TRBV9 and TRBJ1-2, the full variable domain is DSGVTQTPKHLITATGQRVTLRCSPRSGDLSVYWYQQSLDQGLQFLIQYYNGEERAKGNILERFSAQQFPDLHSELNLSSLELGDSALYFCASSEGQSNYGYTFGSGTRLTVV.

The rearrangement uses TRBV29-1 and TRBJ1-2; perhaps TRBD1 as D (5 bases). The ends were cut back, 8 bases at V and 0 bases at J, with 10 bases in the middle. Germline CDR1 is SQVTM and CDR2 is ANQGSEA. The CDR3 runs to 12 residues. This CDR3 reads CSLGGANYGYTF. For the CDR3, the DNA is TGCAGCCTCGGGGGGGCTAACTATGGCTACACCTTC.

CDR3 in amino acids: CASSLVGQLPGLDLQQFF. In DNA form, the CDR3 reads TGTGCCAGCAGCTTAGTGGGACAGCTACCGGGACTAGATCTACAGCAGTTCTTC. This rearrangement joins TRBV11-1 to TRBJ2-1; D might be TRBD2 (8 bases). V shed 1 base and J shed 11 bases, with 27 bases lying between them. Germline CDR1 is SGHAT and CDR2 is FQDESV (reference sequence). The CDR3 length is 18 residues. Together with reference TRBV11-1 and TRBJ2-1, the CDR3 gives the full variable domain: EAEVAQSPRYKITEKSQAVAFWCDPISGHATLYWYRQILGQGPELLVQFQDESVVDDSQLPKDRFSAERLKGVDSTLKIQPAELGDSAMYLCASSLVGQLPGLDLQQFFGPGTRLTVL.

J is TRBJ1-1 and V is TRBV27; no clear D gene. This CDR3 contains 14 residues. Germline V gene sequence: CDR1 MNHEY, CDR2 SMNVEV (reference sequence). The V and J ends lost 3 bases and 0 bases respectively, with 8 bases between them. CDR3 loop: CASSFGILNTEAFF. CDR3 nucleotide sequence: TGTGCCAGCAGTTTCGGGATTTTGAACACTGAAGCTTTCTTT.

The chain combines TRBV28 with TRBJ2-5, with 12 bases identical to TRBD2. The CDR3 is made up of 16 amino acids. V trimming: 1 base; J trimming: 5 bases; junction bases outside the gene matches: 5. Germline V gene sequence: CDR1 MDHEN, CDR2 SYDVKM. CDR3 nucleotides: TGTGCCAGCAGTTTATATCTAGCGGGGGGGTGGGAGACCCAGTACTTC. Amino acids: CASSLYLAGGWETQYF.

This rearrangement joins TRBV7-3 to TRBJ2-2, with 15 nucleotides matching TRBD2. The CDR3 is 19 residues long. Trimming took 2 bases from V and 1 from J; bases not matched to a gene: 5. Germline V lookup: CDR1 SGHTA, CDR2 FQGTGA. The CDR3 sequence is CASSLYPGLAGGNTGELFF. The DNA for the CDR3 is TGTGCCAGCAGCTTATATCCGGGACTAGCGGGAGGGAACACCGGGGAGCTGTTTTTT.

The rearrangement uses TRBV6-1 and TRBJ1-2, with 8 bases lining up with TRBD1. Germline CDR1 is MNHNS and CDR2 is SASEGT. The CDR3 extends over 14 amino acids. Trimming at V came to 7 bases and at J to 7 bases, leaving 11 bases not matched to a gene. The CDR3 loop is CASIQIGQGTGYTF. The CDR3 DNA is TGTGCCAGCATACAAATAGGACAGGGAACTGGCTACACCTTC.

This sequence joins TRBV9 and TRBJ1-2; 11 bases fit TRBD1. Germline CDR1 is SGDLS and CDR2 is YYNGEE. The V and J ends lost 3 bases and 3 bases, in that order; junction bases with no gene match: 4. There are 15 residues in the CDR3. The CDR3 DNA reads as TGTGCCAGCAGCGCGGCGGACAGGGGGCACTATGGCTACACCTTC. Protein product: CASSAADRGHYGYTF.

This clone occurred a few times. The rearrangement links TRBV5-1 to TRBJ1-1, with 9 positions matching TRBD1. The CDR3 totals 14 residues. Trimming cost V 4 bases and J 2 bases; bases outside gene matches: 3. The germline gives CDR1 SGHRS, CDR2 YFSETQ. Here the CDR3 reads CASSPGQGNTEAFF. CDR3 sequence (DNA): TGCGCCAGCAGCCCGGGACAGGGAAACACTGAAGCTTTCTTT.

This chain links TRBV6-1 with TRBJ1-3, with D perhaps TRBD1 (5 bases). With 2 bases removed from V and 0 bases from J, the gap between germline ends came to 8 bases. The CDR3 spans 15 residues. Per germline, CDR1 MNHNS and CDR2 SASEGT. CDR3 coding DNA: TGTGCCAGCAGTGAACATACAGGCTCTGGAAACACCATATATTTT. It encodes CASSEHTGSGNTIYF.

This rearrangement joins TRBV5-1 to TRBJ2-1, with 10 bases lining up with TRBD2. The CDR3 sequence is 15 residues long. The J segment lost 7 bases and the V segment lost 4 bases, leaving 8 bases of the junction unmatched. The V gene's germline CDR1 is SGHRS and CDR2 YFSETQ. Written as DNA, the CDR3 is TGCGCCAGCAGCCTGGGAGCGGGAGGGCTGAATGAGCAGTTCTTC. The encoded protein is CASSLGAGGLNEQFF.

The chain joins TRBV4-2 to TRBJ1-5; 7 bases match TRBD1. CDR1 LGHNA and CDR2 YNFKEQ come from the germline V gene. The CDR3 consists of 19 residues. The V and J ends lost 0 bases and 5 bases, in that order; junction bases with no gene match: 16. CDR3: CASSQDKGKGAPKDQPQHF. The DNA for the CDR3 is TGTGCCAGCAGCCAAGATAAGGGAAAGGGGGCGCCGAAAGATCAGCCCCAGCATTTT.

The chain is built from TRBV10-3 and TRBJ1-2; possible D gene TRBD1, 6 bases. Trimming cost V 11 bases and J 0 bases, with 16 bases left between them. This CDR3 has 14 residues. In germline, CDR1 is ENHRY, CDR2 SYGVKD. The CDR3, as DNA: TGTGCCGTCCTAAACGACAGGTCTAACTATGGCTACACCTTC. As protein: CAVLNDRSNYGYTF.

V is TRBV7-2 and J is TRBJ2-1; D is possibly TRBD2 (6 bases). Trimming shortened V by 6 bases and J by 6 bases, and 18 bases separated the two germline ends. The CDR3 runs to 15 residues. CDR1 and CDR2 from the germline V gene are SGHTA and FQGNSA. CDR3 nucleotide sequence: TGTGCCAGCAGGACTTGGGGACTGGCTAGCAATGAGCAGTTCTTC. Its protein product is CASRTWGLASNEQFF. The whole variable domain, remainder taken from reference TRBV7-2 and TRBJ2-1, is GAGVSQSPSNKVTEKGKDVELRCDPISGHTALYWYRQSLGQGLEFLIYFQGNSAPDKSGLPSDRFSAERTGGSVSTLTIQRTQQEDSAVYLCASRTWGLASNEQFFGPGTRLTVL.

The V gene is TRBV28, the J gene TRBJ2-1; D is ambiguous. Trimming took 2 bases from V and 4 from J, leaving 9 bases between them. The germline V gene encodes CDR1 MDHEN and CDR2 SYDVKM. The CDR3 spans 14 residues. For the CDR3, the DNA is TGTGCCAGCAGTTTAGCCGCCAGATACAATGAGCAGTTCTTC. This gives the protein CASSLAARYNEQFF.

This chain links TRBV5-1 with TRBJ1-2; 8 nucleotides align to TRBD1. V lost 4 bases and J lost 6; bases outside the gene matches: 11. The CDR3 loop spans 15 amino acids. Germline V gives CDR1 SGHRS, CDR2 YFSETQ. The CDR3 is CASSVDRERLNGYTF. The CDR3 DNA follows: TGCGCCAGCAGCGTGGACAGGGAAAGATTAAATGGCTACACCTTC.

This chain connects TRBV28 to TRBJ1-1; TRBD1 might be the D (5 bases). Trimming took 7 bases from V and 1 from J, leaving 10 bases between them. Germline CDR1 reads MDHEN; CDR2 reads SYDVKM. CDR3 length equals 13 residues. In nucleotides, the CDR3 is TGTGCCAGCAAGTCCCAGGGGAACACTGAAGCTTTCTTT. This encodes CASKSQGNTEAFF.